This T cell receptor beta chain derives from a study of OX40 agonist ivuxolimab in advanced cancers. Study at large: Ivuxolimab doses were 0.01, 0.1, 0.3, 1.5, 3 or 10 mg/kg every 2 weeks. Patients treated during dose escalation were battling hepatocellular carcinoma, melanoma, renal cell or head and neck cancer. General observations from the study: Low normalized clonal expansion also occurred in some nonresponding patients. At 0.1 to 3.0 mg/kg and by week 6, CD4+ and CD8+ T cells in the blood had expanded clonally.

Measured with immunoSEQ multiplex PCR; TCRdb has only the in-frame clones, and not every one. The data contain approximately 77,000 clones, about 93% of them seen just once; the ten biggest clones take up around 0.3%. As regards this clone: Its matching antigen is unknown.

Germline V gene data show CDR1 as SEHNR and CDR2 as FQNEAQ (reference sequence). The CDR3 has 12 residues. V was pared by 4 bases and J by 7 bases, with 8 bases between. The clonotype comes from an adult with an advanced solid tumor such as melanoma, head and neck, liver or kidney cancer. The sample here was CD4+ or CD8+ T cells sorted from blood, taken in a trial of the OX40 agonist ivuxolimab. The V call is TRBV7-9, the J call TRBJ1-3; D not certain. The CDR3 region has the DNA TGTGCCAGCAGCTCGACGGGGAACACCATATATTTT. This gives the protein CASSSTGNTIYF.